At least ten counts were recorded for the clone carrying this T cell receptor beta chain. The data belong to a study of T cells in Graves' hyperthyroidism and ophthalmopathy. Researchers amplified the TCR beta CDR3 regions from RNA transcripts. In the first-round RT-PCR of the TCR CDR3, the HTBI primer set was used. From the multiplex PCR reads, TCRdb called clonotypes with MiXCR, one entry per CDR3 protein. The sample contains about 280,000 distinct CDR3 sequences, 25% to 30% of which appear only once. This receptor was obtained from a man aged 40-55 years with Graves' hyperthyroidism that later progressed to Graves' ophthalmopathy. Sequencing was done on a sample of blood.

CDR3 residues: CASSLSTVSYSEAFF. The CDR3 DNA follows: TGCGCCAGCAGCTTGTCAACGGTGTCCTACAGTGAAGCTTTCTTT. V usage is TRBV5-1 and J usage is TRBJ1-1; unclear D gene. The V end was cut by 1 base, the J end by 7 bases, with 17 bases between. This CDR3 region has 15 residues. CDR1 and CDR2 (germline): SGHRS, YFSETQ.